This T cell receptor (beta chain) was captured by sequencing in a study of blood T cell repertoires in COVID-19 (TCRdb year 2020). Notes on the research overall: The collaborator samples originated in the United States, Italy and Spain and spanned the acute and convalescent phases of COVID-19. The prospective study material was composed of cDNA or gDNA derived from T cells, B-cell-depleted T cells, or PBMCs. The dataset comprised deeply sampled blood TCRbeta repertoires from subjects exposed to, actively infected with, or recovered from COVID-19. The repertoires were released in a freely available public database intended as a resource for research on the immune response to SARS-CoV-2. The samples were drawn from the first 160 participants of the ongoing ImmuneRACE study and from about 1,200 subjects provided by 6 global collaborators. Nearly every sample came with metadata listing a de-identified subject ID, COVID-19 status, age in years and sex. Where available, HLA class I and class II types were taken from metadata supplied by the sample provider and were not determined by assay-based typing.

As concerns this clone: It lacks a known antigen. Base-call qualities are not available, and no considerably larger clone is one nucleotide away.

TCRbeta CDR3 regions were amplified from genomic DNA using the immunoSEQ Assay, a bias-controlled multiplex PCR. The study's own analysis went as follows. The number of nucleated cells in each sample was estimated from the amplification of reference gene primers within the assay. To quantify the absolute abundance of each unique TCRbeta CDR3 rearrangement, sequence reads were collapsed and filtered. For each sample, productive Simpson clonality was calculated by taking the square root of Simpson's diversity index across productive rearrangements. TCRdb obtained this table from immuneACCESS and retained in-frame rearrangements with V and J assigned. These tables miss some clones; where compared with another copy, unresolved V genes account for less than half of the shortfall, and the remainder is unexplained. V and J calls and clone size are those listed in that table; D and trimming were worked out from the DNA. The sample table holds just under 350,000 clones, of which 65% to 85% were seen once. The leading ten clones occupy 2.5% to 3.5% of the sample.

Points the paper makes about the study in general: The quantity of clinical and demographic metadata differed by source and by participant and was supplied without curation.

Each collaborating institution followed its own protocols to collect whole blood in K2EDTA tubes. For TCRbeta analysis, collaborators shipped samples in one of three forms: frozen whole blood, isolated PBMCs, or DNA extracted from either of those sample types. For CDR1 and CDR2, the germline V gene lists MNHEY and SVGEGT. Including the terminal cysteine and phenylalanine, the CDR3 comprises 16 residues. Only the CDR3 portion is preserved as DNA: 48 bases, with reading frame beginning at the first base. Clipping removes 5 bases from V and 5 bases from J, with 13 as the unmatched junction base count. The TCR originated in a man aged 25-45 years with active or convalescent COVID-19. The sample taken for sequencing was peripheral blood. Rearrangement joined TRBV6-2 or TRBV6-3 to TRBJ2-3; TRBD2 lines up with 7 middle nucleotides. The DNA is TGTGCCAGCAGTCACAGACTAGCCCGAGTTTTAGATACGCAGTATTTT. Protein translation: CASSHRLARVLDTQYF.